The clone carrying this TCR beta chain was observed a few times. Its cognate antigen is unknown. TCRdb re-called the reads through MiXCR, storing one row per CDR3 protein. This sample yields approximately 550,000 distinct CDR3 sequences, of which about 15% are seen a single time; roughly a quarter belongs to the top ten. These data come from a study of T cell repertoires in cytomegalovirus infection. About the research overall: Public TCR beta signatures marked donors with CMV infection and the matching HLA.

Study-wide points: Ex vivo responses were dominated by HLA-C-restricted CMV-specific TCR beta clonotypes. Summed frequency of public TCR beta families distinguished CMV carriers with the relevant HLA.

Material: CD8+ T cells from PBMCs. The TCR sequence derives from a human donor in good health (CMV status not recorded). Some clones in this sample may be carry-over from other donors' samples.

CDR3 amino acids: CASSQDFLGGGSYNEQFF. As DNA, the CDR3 is TGTGCCAGCAGCCAAGATTTCCTCGGCGGGGGATCCTACAATGAGCAGTTCTTC. V and J are TRBV14 and TRBJ2-1; 7 nucleotides match TRBD2. The CDR3 consists of 18 residues. With V trimmed by 0 bases and J by 1 base, 9 bases remained unmatched. The germline CDR1 and CDR2 sequences are SGHDN and FVKESK.